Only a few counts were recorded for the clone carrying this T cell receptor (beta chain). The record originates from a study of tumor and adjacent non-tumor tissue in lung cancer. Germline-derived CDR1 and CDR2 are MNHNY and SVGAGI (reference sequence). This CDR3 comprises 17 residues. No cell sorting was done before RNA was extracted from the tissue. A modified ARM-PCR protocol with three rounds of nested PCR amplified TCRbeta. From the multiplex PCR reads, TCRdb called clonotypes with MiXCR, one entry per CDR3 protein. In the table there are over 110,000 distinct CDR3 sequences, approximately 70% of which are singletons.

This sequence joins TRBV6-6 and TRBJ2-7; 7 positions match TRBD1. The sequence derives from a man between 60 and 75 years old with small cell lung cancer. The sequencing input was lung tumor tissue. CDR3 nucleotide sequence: TGTGCCAGCAGTTACGGGACCCGGGACAGCCTCTCCTACGGGCAGTACGTC. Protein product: CASSYGTRDSLSYGQYV.